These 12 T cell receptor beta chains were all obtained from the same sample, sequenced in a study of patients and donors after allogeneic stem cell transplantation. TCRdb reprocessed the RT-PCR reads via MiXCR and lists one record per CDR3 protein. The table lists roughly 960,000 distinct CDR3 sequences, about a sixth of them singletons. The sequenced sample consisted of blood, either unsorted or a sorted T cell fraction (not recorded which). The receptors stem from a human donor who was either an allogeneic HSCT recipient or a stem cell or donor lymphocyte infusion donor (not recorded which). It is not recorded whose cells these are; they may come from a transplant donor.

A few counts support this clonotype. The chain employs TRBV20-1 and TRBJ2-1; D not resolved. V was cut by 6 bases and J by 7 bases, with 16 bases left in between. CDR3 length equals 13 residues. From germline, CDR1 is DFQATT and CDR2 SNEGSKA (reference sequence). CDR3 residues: CSADPPMGNEQFF. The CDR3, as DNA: TGCAGTGCCGATCCCCCTATGGGGAATGAGCAGTTCTTC.

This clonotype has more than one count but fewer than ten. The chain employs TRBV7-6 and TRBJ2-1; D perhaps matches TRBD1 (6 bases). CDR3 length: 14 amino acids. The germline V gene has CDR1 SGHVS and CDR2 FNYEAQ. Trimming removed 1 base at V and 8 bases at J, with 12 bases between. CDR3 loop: CASSLGGQNDEQFF. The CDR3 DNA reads TGTGCCAGCAGCTTAGGGGGACAAAACGATGAGCAGTTCTTC.

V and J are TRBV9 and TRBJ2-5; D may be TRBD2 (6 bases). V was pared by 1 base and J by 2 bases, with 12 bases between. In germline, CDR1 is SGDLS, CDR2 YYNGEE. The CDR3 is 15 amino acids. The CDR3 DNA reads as TGTGCCAGCAGCGTAACCTCCGGGACTCAAGAGACCCAGTACTTC. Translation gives CASSVTSGTQETQYF. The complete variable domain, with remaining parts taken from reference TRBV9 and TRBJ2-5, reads DSGVTQTPKHLITATGQRVTLRCSPRSGDLSVYWYQQSLDQGLQFLIQYYNGEERAKGNILERFSAQQFPDLHSELNLSSLELGDSALYFCASSVTSGTQETQYFGPGTRLLVL.

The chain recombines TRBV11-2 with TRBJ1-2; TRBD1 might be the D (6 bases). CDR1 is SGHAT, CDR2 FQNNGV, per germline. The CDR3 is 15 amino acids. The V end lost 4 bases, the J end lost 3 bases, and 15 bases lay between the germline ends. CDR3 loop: CASSWGTFPDYGYTF. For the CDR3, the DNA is TGTGCCAGCAGCTGGGGGACATTCCCGGACTATGGCTACACCTTC. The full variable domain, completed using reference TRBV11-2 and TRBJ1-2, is EAGVAQSPRYKIIEKRQSVAFWCNPISGHATLYWYQQILGQGPKLLIQFQNNGVVDDSQLPKDRFSAERLKGVDSTLKIQPAKLEDSAVYLCASSWGTFPDYGYTFGSGTRLTVV.

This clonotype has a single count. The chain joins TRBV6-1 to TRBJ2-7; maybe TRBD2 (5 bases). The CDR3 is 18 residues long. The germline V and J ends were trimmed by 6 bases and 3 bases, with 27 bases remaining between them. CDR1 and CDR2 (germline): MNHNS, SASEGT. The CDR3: CASSPHRGYTPTDYEQYF. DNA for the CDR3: TGTGCCAGCAGCCCACACCGGGGATACACCCCCACGGACTACGAGCAGTACTTC.

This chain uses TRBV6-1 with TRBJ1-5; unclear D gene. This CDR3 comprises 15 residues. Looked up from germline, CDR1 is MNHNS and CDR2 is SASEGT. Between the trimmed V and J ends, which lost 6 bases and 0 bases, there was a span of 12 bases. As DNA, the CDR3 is TGTGCCAGCAGCCGAGGGCGGTATAGCAATCAGCCCCAGCATTTT. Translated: CASSRGRYSNQPQHF.

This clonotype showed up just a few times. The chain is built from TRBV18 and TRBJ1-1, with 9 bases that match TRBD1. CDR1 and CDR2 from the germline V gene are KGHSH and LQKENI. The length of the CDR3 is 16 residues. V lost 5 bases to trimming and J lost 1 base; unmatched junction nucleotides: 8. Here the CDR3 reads CASSMGTGMSNTEAFF. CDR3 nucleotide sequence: TGTGCCAGCTCAATGGGGACAGGGATGTCGAACACTGAAGCTTTCTTT.

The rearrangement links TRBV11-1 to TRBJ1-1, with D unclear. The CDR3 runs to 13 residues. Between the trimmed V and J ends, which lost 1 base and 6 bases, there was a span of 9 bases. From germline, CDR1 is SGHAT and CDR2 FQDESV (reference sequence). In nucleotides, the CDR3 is TGTGCCAGCAGCTTAGATGGGTTATCTGAAGCTTTCTTT. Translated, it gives CASSLDGLSEAFF.

As DNA, the CDR3 is TGTGCCAGCAGCTTATCGGGGGCCACATCCTACGAGCAGTACTTC. Its protein is CASSLSGATSYEQYF. The chain couples TRBV7-2 to TRBJ2-7; TRBD1 or TRBD2 may be the D gene (6 bases each). Germline loops: CDR1 SGHTA, CDR2 FQGNSA. With 2 bases removed from V and 1 base from J, the gap between germline ends came to 12 bases. The CDR3 is made up of 15 amino acids.

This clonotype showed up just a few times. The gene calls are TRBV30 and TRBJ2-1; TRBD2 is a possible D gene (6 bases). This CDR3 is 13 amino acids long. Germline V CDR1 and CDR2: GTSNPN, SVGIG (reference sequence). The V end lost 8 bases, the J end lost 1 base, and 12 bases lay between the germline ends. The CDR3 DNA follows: TGTGCCGGAGGGCTGATGTCCTACAATGAGCAGTTCTTC. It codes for CAGGLMSYNEQFF.

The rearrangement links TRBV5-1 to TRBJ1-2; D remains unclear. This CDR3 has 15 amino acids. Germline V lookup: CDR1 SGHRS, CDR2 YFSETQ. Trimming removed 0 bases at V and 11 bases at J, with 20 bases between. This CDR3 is CASSLVFPSGNRYTF. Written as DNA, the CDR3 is TGCGCCAGCAGCTTGGTTTTCCCTTCAGGAAACCGGTACACCTTC.

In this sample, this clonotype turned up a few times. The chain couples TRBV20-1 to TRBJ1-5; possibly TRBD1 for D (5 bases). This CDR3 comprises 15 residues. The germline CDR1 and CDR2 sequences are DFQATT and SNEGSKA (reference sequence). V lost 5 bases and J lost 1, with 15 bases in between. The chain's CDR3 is CSAPPGGGSNQPQHF. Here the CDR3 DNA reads TGCAGTGCTCCCCCTGGCGGGGGGAGCAATCAGCCCCAGCATTTT.